The T cell receptor (beta chain) described here comes from a study of blood T cell repertoires in COVID-19. The junction had 4 bases not matched to a gene; V was cut back by 1 base and J by 7 bases. The CDR3 sequence is 15 residues long. Germline V gene sequence: CDR1 LGHDT, CDR2 YNNKEL (reference sequence). Generated by immunoSEQ multiplex PCR, the TCRdb table keeps only in-frame clones and is missing some. The data contain approximately 300,000 clones, about 90% of them seen just once; the ten biggest clones take up about 2.2%. V and J are TRBV3-1 (or the pseudogene TRBV3-2) and TRBJ1-6; the match to TRBD1 covers 7 bases. The specimen sequenced was peripheral blood. The clonotype was recovered from a woman between 45 and 60 years old who had recovered from COVID-19. In DNA, the CDR3 is TGTGCCAGCAGCCAAGTGGGACAGAAGAATTCACCCCTCCACTTT. It is translated as CASSQVGQKNSPLHF.